This TCR beta chain was sequenced in a study of cytomegalovirus exposure and HLA in healthy donors. Study in general: Earlier sequencing of approximately 180 million T cells yielded around 100 million unique TCR beta sequences. Points from the study as a whole: Some V segments, TRBV6-2 and TRBV6-3 among them, were indistinguishable and were therefore excluded. The sole available immune exposure information was CMV serostatus.

A remark on this clone: What it binds is unknown.

Vbeta (60) and Jbeta (13) primers were used in the PCR. The method was immunoSEQ multiplex PCR; TCRdb's version includes in-frame clones alone and lacks a portion of them. The sample consists of about 170,000 clones, roughly 75% of them appearing once. This CDR3 is built from 15 residues. J lost 5 bases, V lost 6 bases, and 12 bases had no gene match. The germline gives CDR1 MNHEY, CDR2 SVGAGI. The donors gave bone marrow, and they were healthy. The TCR sequence derives from a woman aged 50 to 65 in good health and CMV-seropositive. This chain joins TRBV6-5 and TRBJ2-7, with 8 bases matching TRBD1. The sequenced sample was PBMCs. The CDR3 DNA is TGTGCCAGCAGAGAGAAGATAGGCAGGGGGCACGAGCAGTACTTC. Residues: CASREKIGRGHEQYF.